This passage covers 8 T cell receptor beta chains from one sample sequenced in a study of Ad26.COV2.S vaccination and SARS-CoV-2 variants. Treatment described: around 19 received Ad26.COV2.S at low or high dose, single or two shots; several received placebo; per-sample allocation not given. Sampling occurred on day 63 after the first vaccine or placebo injection. Sequencing used immunoSEQ multiplex PCR; TCRdb keeps in-frame clones, though not all of them. The sample lists approximately 460,000 clones; about nine tenths were seen once. This material consisted of peripheral blood, taken in a trial of Ad26.COV2.S vaccine versus placebo. These receptors all come from a person between 18 and 65 years old who received the Ad26.COV2.S COVID-19 vaccine or a placebo.

The V call is TRBV9, the J call TRBJ2-5; 7 positions agree with TRBD1. The CDR3 covers 15 residues. Trimming cost V 0 bases and J 2 bases; bases outside gene matches: 4. The germline gives CDR1 SGDLS, CDR2 YYNGEE. The CDR3 DNA sequence: TGTGCCAGCAGCGTAGCCGGGACAGCACAAGAGACCCAGTACTTC. It encodes CASSVAGTAQETQYF.

The chain is built from TRBV18 and TRBJ1-1, with D uncertain. Germline V gene data show CDR1 as KGHSH and CDR2 as LQKENI. There are 14 residues in the CDR3. The germline V and J ends were trimmed by 0 bases and 4 bases, with 9 bases remaining between them. DNA of the CDR3: TGTGCCAGCTCACCACCCGGGGTTGGCACTGAAGCTTTCTTT. It codes for CASSPPGVGTEAFF.

The rearrangement links TRBV12-3 or TRBV12-4 to TRBJ2-1, with a tentative D call TRBD2 (5 bases). This CDR3 comprises 12 residues. V dropped 6 bases and J dropped 12 bases, with 15 bases sitting between them. The CDR3 nucleotides read TGTGCCAGCAGCCGTTGGCCCGGAGGGCAGTTCTTC. Translated: CASSRWPGGQFF.

The gene calls are TRBV19 and TRBJ1-5, with D unresolved. Germline CDR1 LNHDA, CDR2 SQIVND (reference sequence). With 5 bases removed from V and 0 bases from J, the gap between germline ends came to 8 bases. The CDR3 sequence is 14 residues long. The CDR3 spells CASSASNSNQPQHF. The CDR3 DNA follows: TGTGCCAGTAGTGCCAGTAATAGCAATCAGCCCCAGCATTTT.

The chain couples TRBV11-2 to TRBJ2-3, with TRBD2 identical over 11 bases. Trimming at V came to 1 base and at J to 4 bases, leaving 4 bases not matched to a gene. The germline CDR1 and CDR2 sequences are SGHAT and FQNNGV. The CDR3 contains 16 residues. The CDR3 DNA reads as TGTGCCAGCAGCTTAGTGGCTAGCGGGAGGTCAGATACGCAGTATTTT. As protein: CASSLVASGRSDTQYF.

The chain links TRBV30 to TRBJ2-2, with 7 bases lining up with TRBD2. This CDR3 has 15 residues. Per the germline V gene, CDR1 is GTSNPN and CDR2 is SVGIG (reference sequence). The ends lost 3 bases at V and 5 bases at J; junction bases unmatched: 9. CDR3 bases: TGTGCCTGGAGCTCGGCTAGCGGTTTGACCGGGGAGCTGTTTTTT. Its protein is CAWSSASGLTGELFF.

The chain employs TRBV19 and TRBJ2-7; 7 positions agree with TRBD1. V lost 2 bases and J lost 7; bases outside the gene matches: 8. Germline CDR1 and CDR2: LNHDA and SQIVND (reference sequence). This CDR3 contains 14 residues. The CDR3 is CASSISRGQTEQYF. In DNA form, the CDR3 reads TGTGCCAGTAGTATATCGAGGGGACAGACAGAGCAGTACTTC.

The J gene is TRBJ2-7, the V gene TRBV7-9; D gene unclear. This CDR3 spans 11 amino acids. The V end lost 5 bases, the J end lost 3 bases, and 5 bases lay between the germline ends. Germline CDR1 is SEHNR and CDR2 is FQNEAQ (reference sequence). The CDR3 coding sequence is TGTGCCAGCAGCCATCGCTACGAGCAGTACTTC. Its translation: CASSHRYEQYF.